This T cell receptor beta chain was retrieved from a study of blood T cell repertoires in COVID-19. Study information: PBMCs, B-cell-depleted T cells, or T cells provided the cDNA or gDNA that made up the material.

Methods used by the authors: From reference gene primer amplification, estimates of nucleated cell counts were derived. TCRdb's copy holds only in-frame clones and misses some; the assay was immunoSEQ multiplex PCR. V, J and clone size are those of that table, while D and trimming were read from the DNA. The sample contains 100,000 to 150,000 clones, about 89% of which appear only once. CDR3 length equals 17 residues. Germline lookup yields CDR1 SGHTA and CDR2 FQGNSA. V lost 1 base and J lost 10; bases outside the gene matches: 14. The specimen was peripheral blood. The chain employs TRBV7-2 and TRBJ2-1, with 9 bases fitting TRBD2. The receptor was isolated from a woman aged 70-85 years with COVID-19, enrolled during active disease. CDR3 amino acids: CASSLVRGGAFPREQFF. The CDR3 region has the DNA TGTGCCAGCAGCTTAGTTCGCGGGGGGGCCTTCCCCCGAGAGCAGTTCTTC.